This entry features one TCR beta chain sequence. The antigen remains undetermined. This sample was included in a study of neoadjuvant anti-PD-1 for oral cavity cancer. Findings and limits, study-wide: Higher pretreatment Treg/Th17 ratios tracked higher pretreatment blood clonality.

Libraries were prepared by immunoSEQ multiplex PCR; TCRdb keeps only in-frame clonotypes and omits some of them. The data hold about 72,000 clones, with about 83% observed a single time. The germline V gene has CDR1 SGHAT and CDR2 FQNNGV. The CDR3 runs 15 residues. The V end lost 0 bases, the J end lost 2 bases, and 11 bases lay between the germline ends. The receptor comes from a person between 40 and 80 years old with oral cavity squamous cell carcinoma. The rearrangement links TRBV11-2 to TRBJ2-7; D call uncertain. Sequencing used PBMCs, obtained before nivolumab (anti-PD-1) treatment. This CDR3 reads CASSLEFDGTYEQYF. CDR3 DNA sequence: TGTGCCAGCAGCTTAGAATTTGACGGAACCTACGAGCAGTACTTC.